The rows below give T cell receptor beta chains drawn from one sample of a study of blood T cell repertoires in COVID-19. This table comes from immunoSEQ multiplex PCR, and its TCRdb copy is limited to in-frame clones, with some not included. This table holds about 290,000 clones, around 89% found once. Source material: peripheral blood. The source is a man between 35 and 55 years old with acute or convalescent COVID-19. Each CDR3 is given with its conserved first and last residue. The order of the fields is V gene, D gene, clone size, J gene, CDR3 protein, CDR3 DNA. D genes are given only for firm matches. For some rows the clone size is stated as once, few or many, or as a class when expanded; others skip it.

>TRBV10-3|NA|once|TRBJ1-6
CAISVGGSPLHF
TGTGCCATCAGTGTAGGGGGATCACCCCTCCACTTT
>TRBV9|NA|NA|TRBJ2-7
CASSLGSSQYYEQYF
TGTGCCAGCAGCTTGGGGAGCTCGCAGTACTACGAGCAGTACTTC
>TRBV5-1|TRBD1|NA|TRBJ1-1
CASSPRTGERGTEAFF
TGCGCCAGCAGCCCCCGGACAGGGGAGAGAGGCACTGAAGCTTTCTTT
>TRBV2|TRBD1|NA|TRBJ1-2
CASRAGGANYGYTF
TGTGCCAGCAGAGCAGGGGGCGCAAACTATGGCTACACCTTC
>TRBV7-2|NA|NA|TRBJ1-5
CASSIGREQPQHF
TGTGCCAGCAGCATAGGCAGGGAACAGCCCCAGCATTTT
>TRBV9|NA|NA|TRBJ1-2
CASSVARGRGYTF
TGTGCCAGCAGCGTAGCAAGGGGCAGGGGCTACACCTTC
>TRBV6-5|TRBD1|NA|TRBJ2-1
CASSDDRGGYNEQFF
TGTGCCAGCAGCGACGACAGGGGGGGATACAATGAGCAGTTCTTC
>TRBV12-3/TRBV12-4|NA|once|TRBJ2-3
CASSFVRTDTQYF
TGTGCCAGCAGTTTCGTCCGCACAGATACGCAGTATTTT
>TRBV5-8|TRBD1|NA|TRBJ2-5
CASRFRTGSETQYF
TGTGCCAGCAGGTTCCGGACAGGCTCAGAGACCCAGTACTTC
>TRBV20-1|NA|NA|TRBJ1-2
CSARALYGYTF
TGCAGTGCTAGGGCCCTCTATGGCTACACCTTC
>TRBV2|TRBD1|NA|TRBJ2-7
CASRAQGARGGEQYF
TGTGCCAGCAGGGCCCAGGGGGCGCGGGGCGGCGAGCAGTACTTC
>TRBV5-6|NA|once|TRBJ1-2
CASSLGQGYTF
TGTGCCAGCAGCTTGGGACAGGGCTACACCTTC
>TRBV3-1/TRBV3-2|TRBD1|NA|TRBJ1-2
CASSLYSSTGISEGYTF
TGTGCCAGCAGCCTTTATTCCTCGACAGGGATTTCGGAGGGCTACACCTTC
>TRBV2|TRBD2|once|TRBJ2-1
CASSDLGTSGGPSSYNEQFF
TGTGCCAGCAGTGATTTGGGGACTAGCGGGGGCCCTAGCTCCTACAATGAGCAGTTCTTC
>TRBV20-1|NA|NA|TRBJ1-2
CSALRGFGYTF
TGCAGTGCTCTTCGGGGTTTTGGCTACACCTTC
>TRBV3-1/TRBV3-2|TRBD1|NA|TRBJ1-4
CASSQQHRGFDEKLFF
TGTGCCAGCAGCCAACAACACAGGGGTTTTGATGAAAAACTGTTTTTT
>TRBV3-1/TRBV3-2|TRBD1|NA|TRBJ2-1
CASRGLGGQFF
TGTGCCAGCAGAGGCCTAGGGGGCCAGTTCTTC
>TRBV19|TRBD2|NA|TRBJ2-3
CASTKIGSGGADTQYF
TGTGCCAGTACTAAAATTGGTAGCGGGGGGGCAGATACGCAGTATTTT
>TRBV14|NA|NA|TRBJ1-1
CASSQESGGNTEAFF
TGTGCCAGCAGCCAAGAATCTGGCGGTAACACTGAAGCTTTCTTT
>TRBV15|NA|NA|TRBJ1-5
CATSRDQGNQPQHF
TGTGCCACCAGCAGAGATCAGGGTAATCAGCCCCAGCATTTT
>TRBV5-1|TRBD2|NA|TRBJ2-3
CASSLGLAGAPDTQYF
TGCGCCAGCAGCCTCGGACTAGCGGGGGCCCCAGATACGCAGTATTTT